Below, 20 T cell receptor beta chains from the same sample are listed, as sequenced in a study of T cell responses to AZD1222 COVID-19 vaccine. The protocol was immunoSEQ multiplex PCR, while the TCRdb copy is restricted to in-frame clones and leaves out a portion. The sample includes roughly 160,000 clones, approximately 92% of them seen just once. Material: peripheral blood, obtained on day 0 of AZD1222 vaccination. The origin of the receptors is an adult in good health.

The rearrangement links TRBV7-3 to TRBJ2-1, with 7 bases that match TRBD2. CDR1 is SGHTA and CDR2 is FQGTGA in the germline V gene. The CDR3 consists of 16 residues. V trimming: 5 bases; J trimming: 8 bases; junction bases outside the gene matches: 15. The CDR3 loop is CASSPHRDAGEDEQFF. CDR3 coding DNA: TGTGCCAGCAGCCCCCATCGGGATGCGGGGGAGGATGAGCAGTTCTTC.

This sequence joins TRBV4-2 and TRBJ1-5; 8 bases are a match to TRBD1. This CDR3 comprises 16 residues. Unmatched junction bases numbered 1, after V lost 0 bases and J lost 0 bases. Germline V lookup: CDR1 LGHNA, CDR2 YNFKEQ. The CDR3 bases are TGTGCCAGCAGCCAAGACAGGGGGCATAGCAATCAGCCCCAGCATTTT. Translation gives CASSQDRGHSNQPQHF.

This chain links TRBV3-1 (or the pseudogene TRBV3-2) with TRBJ1-6; D ambiguous. The CDR3 covers 15 residues. V was clipped by 0 bases and J by 9 bases, with 12 bases between them. Germline-derived CDR1 and CDR2 are LGHDT and YNNKEL (reference sequence). The CDR3 sequence: CASSQDGSRTSPLHF. The CDR3 nucleotides are TGTGCCAGCAGCCAAGATGGGAGTCGAACTTCACCCCTCCACTTT.

This clone was observed a single time. V usage is TRBV10-2 and J usage is TRBJ2-1, with 11 bases identical to TRBD2. V shed 2 bases and J 6 bases; nucleotides not matched to a gene: 3. CDR1 is WSHSY and CDR2 is SAAADI in the germline V gene. This CDR3 is 15 amino acids long. CDR3 in DNA: TGCGCCAGCAGTGAGGTACTAGCGGGGGTCAATGAGCAGTTCTTC. Translating gives CASSEVLAGVNEQFF.

The J gene is TRBJ2-7, the V gene TRBV6-6; no reliable D call. Germline CDR1 and CDR2: MNHNY and SVGAGI (reference sequence). The CDR3 sequence is 14 residues long. The V and J ends lost 6 bases and 5 bases respectively, with 17 bases between them. CDR3 loop: CASRNPSGFDEQYF. CDR3 DNA: TGTGCCAGCAGAAACCCCTCGGGTTTCGACGAGCAGTACTTC.

This rearrangement joins TRBV7-9 to TRBJ1-5; D is undetermined. Trimming left V 4 bases short and J 4 bases short, with 14 bases between. The germline V gene encodes CDR1 SEHNR and CDR2 FQNEAQ (reference sequence). This CDR3 has 15 residues. The CDR3 spells CASSSGTEKNQPQHF. The CDR3 nucleotides are TGTGCCAGCAGCTCCGGAACGGAAAAAAATCAGCCCCAGCATTTT. Drawing the rest from reference TRBV7-9 and TRBJ1-5, the complete variable domain is DTGVSQNPRHKITKRGQNVTFRCDPISEHNRLYWYRQTLGQGPEFLTYFQNEAQLEKSRLLSDRFSAERPKGSFSTLEIQRTEQGDSAMYLCASSSGTEKNQPQHFGDGTRLSIL.

The rearrangement links TRBV18 to TRBJ1-3, with a weak D call TRBD1 (5 bases). This CDR3 has 14 amino acids. The V end was cut by 2 bases, the J end by 4 bases, with 9 bases between. Germline V gives CDR1 KGHSH, CDR2 LQKENI. CDR3 residues: CASSPRQGGNTIYF. The CDR3 bases are TGTGCCAGCTCACCAAGGCAGGGAGGAAACACCATATATTTT.

This sequence joins TRBV27 and TRBJ1-5; D remains unclear. The CDR3 runs to 14 residues. V gave up 0 bases and J gave up 1 base, with 4 bases separating them. CDR1 is MNHEY and CDR2 is SMNVEV in the germline V gene (reference sequence). CDR3: CASSLSESNQPQHF. The DNA of the CDR3 is TGTGCCAGCAGTTTATCGGAGAGCAATCAGCCCCAGCATTTT.

This clone was seen a single time. A read error may produce the germline difference seen at one junction end. This chain joins TRBV7-7 and TRBJ2-1; D is undetermined. This CDR3 region has 13 residues. Germline V gives CDR1 SSHAT, CDR2 FNYEAQ (reference sequence). Written as DNA, the CDR3 is TGTGCTAGCAGTCATGGGTCTTACAATGAGCAGTTCTTC. Translated: CASSHGSYNEQFF.

This sequence joins TRBV7-2 and TRBJ1-5; D is ambiguous. Deletions cut 3 bases from V and 4 bases from J, with 7 bases between. The germline CDR1 and CDR2 sequences are SGHTA and FQGNSA. CDR3 length equals 13 residues. The CDR3 DNA follows: TGTGCCAGCAGCTTCTGGGGTAATCAGCCCCAGCATTTT. It is translated as CASSFWGNQPQHF.

Only one count was recorded for this clone. The J gene is TRBJ2-2, the V gene TRBV27; possibly TRBD2 for D (5 bases). The germline V gene has CDR1 MNHEY and CDR2 SMNVEV (reference sequence). The V end lost 6 bases, the J end lost 4 bases, and 18 bases lay between the germline ends. This CDR3 region has 16 residues. Here the CDR3 reads CASRPRAGGTTGELFF. Written as DNA, the CDR3 is TGTGCCAGCAGGCCGCGGGCGGGTGGAACCACCGGGGAGCTGTTTTTT.

About this clone itself: The sample carries other DNA sequences with the same CDR3. This chain links TRBV18 with TRBJ1-1; D is possibly TRBD1 (5 bases). The CDR3 consists of 12 residues. Germline-derived CDR1 and CDR2 are KGHSH and LQKENI. Between the trimmed V and J ends, which lost 5 bases and 1 base, there was a span of 5 bases. The CDR3 here is CASSRGNTEAFF. The CDR3 region has the DNA TGTGCCAGCTCAAGGGGGAACACTGAAGCTTTCTTT.

V and J are TRBV9 and TRBJ1-6, with a possible D match to TRBD1 (6 bases). Germline loops: CDR1 SGDLS, CDR2 YYNGEE. V lost 0 bases, J lost 9 bases, and 22 bases lay in between. CDR3 size: 18 residues. CDR3 in amino acids: CASSVGQGSHQGGSPLHF. As DNA, the CDR3 is TGTGCCAGCAGCGTAGGGCAGGGGTCGCATCAGGGTGGTTCACCCCTCCACTTT.

The chain is built from TRBV6-5 and TRBJ1-5; D ambiguous. The germline V gene has CDR1 MNHEY and CDR2 SVGAGI. The CDR3 is 13 amino acids. V lost 7 bases and J lost 3, with 10 bases in between. CDR3 amino acids: CASTGRLNQPQHF. The DNA for the CDR3 is TGTGCCAGCACGGGCAGACTCAATCAGCCCCAGCATTTT.

Turning to this clone: One junction end does not reproduce the germline sequence, and a read error may be involved. CDR3 DNA sequence: TGCGCCAGCAGCCCACAACCAGGGACTGATTCGCCCCTCCACTTT. Amino acids: CASSPQPGTDSPLHF. J is TRBJ1-6 and V is TRBV4-3; a possible D gene is TRBD1 (5 bases). This CDR3 region has 15 residues. The germline V gene has CDR1 LGHNA and CDR2 YSLEER.

This clone appeared a few times. The chain joins TRBV3-1 (or the pseudogene TRBV3-2) to TRBJ2-1; 8 bases map to TRBD2. V lost 4 bases to trimming and J lost 10 bases; unmatched junction nucleotides: 9. The germline V gene encodes CDR1 LGHDT and CDR2 YNNKEL (reference sequence). This CDR3 comprises 14 residues. The CDR3 bases are TGTGCCAGCAGCCTCTACCGGGAGGGTCCGGAGCAGTTCTTC. It specifies CASSLYREGPEQFF.

Here the CDR3 reads CASSQEGLAGYTDTQYF. The DNA of the CDR3 is TGTGCCAGCAGCCAAGAGGGACTAGCGGGATACACAGATACGCAGTATTTT. V usage is TRBV3-1 (or the pseudogene TRBV3-2) and J usage is TRBJ2-3; 13 bases are a match to TRBD2. Germline V gives CDR1 LGHDT, CDR2 YNNKEL (reference sequence). V shed 0 bases and J 2 bases; nucleotides not matched to a gene: 2. This CDR3 has 17 amino acids.

The chain carries TRBV5-3 and TRBJ1-6; tentative D call: TRBD1 (5 bases). TRBV5-3 is reported as an ORF; its role is uncertain. This CDR3 contains 16 residues. V lost 0 bases to trimming and J lost 4 bases, with 11 bases between them. The CDR3 coding sequence is TGTGCCAGAAGCTTGGGGTGGGGCCAGTATAATTCACCCCTCCACTTT. This codes for CARSLGWGQYNSPLHF.

The chain couples TRBV11-2 to TRBJ1-3; D uncertain. This CDR3 contains 15 residues. The V and J ends lost 0 bases and 3 bases respectively, with 9 bases between them. The germline V gene has CDR1 SGHAT and CDR2 FQNNGV. The CDR3 DNA reads TGTGCCAGCAGCTTAGATCACGGGGTTGGAAACACCATATATTTT. It translates to CASSLDHGVGNTIYF.

The chain recombines TRBV18 with TRBJ1-2; 8 bases fit TRBD1. This CDR3 is built from 16 residues. V gave up 0 bases and J gave up 4 bases; unmatched junction bases: 7. CDR1 and CDR2 from the germline V gene are KGHSH and LQKENI. For the CDR3, the DNA is TGTGCCAGCTCACCACCGGCCAGGGGGCTAGGCTATGGCTACACCTTC. This codes for CASSPPARGLGYGYTF. The variable domain in full, with the rest retrieved from reference TRBV18 and TRBJ1-2, is NAGVMQNPRHLVRRRGQEARLRCSPMKGHSHVYWYRQLPEEGLKFMVYLQKENIIDESGMPKERFSAEFPKEGPSILRIQQVVRGDSAAYFCASSPPARGLGYGYTFGSGTRLTVV.